This TCR beta chain stems from a study of blood T cell repertoires in COVID-19. V shed 3 bases, J shed 4 bases, and the junction held 12 bases outside the gene matches. This CDR3 region has 17 residues. The table came from immunoSEQ multiplex PCR; TCRdb's copy has only in-frame clones and leaves some out. The sample consists of 300,000 to 400,000 clones, roughly 88% of them appearing once. The sample comprised PBMCs or T cells enriched from blood (not recorded which). The receptor comes from a man aged 25 to 40 who had recovered from COVID-19. The chain links TRBV5-3 to TRBJ1-4; 7 bases are a match to TRBD1. TRBV5-3 falls under the ORF class, with uncertain function. The CDR3 spells CARSSNSWTGVNEKLFF. The CDR3 DNA follows: TGTGCCAGAAGCTCTAATAGCTGGACAGGAGTTAATGAAAAACTGTTTTTT.